This T cell receptor beta chain was documented in a study of cytomegalovirus exposure and HLA in healthy donors. Study-wide results and caveats: Later on, a genetic analysis was performed. It linked a missense variant in DCLRE1C with V- and J-gene trimming of TCR beta.

Looked up from germline, CDR1 is DFQATT and CDR2 is SNEGSKA (reference sequence). CDR3 length equals 10 residues. Trimming removed 6 bases at V and 5 bases at J, with 5 bases between. Every donor was a healthy person donating bone marrow. It was with 60 Vbeta and 13 Jbeta primers that the PCR ran. Profiling relied on immunoSEQ multiplex PCR, and the TCRdb table lists in-frame clones only, not all of them. The sample lists under 200,000 clones, about four fifths occurring once. Notes on this clone: Antigen unknown.

This chain joins TRBV20-1 and TRBJ2-1; D is ambiguous. The sequence derives from a woman aged 50 to 60 in good health and CMV-seropositive. Sequenced sample: PBMCs. CDR3 sequence reads: CSAFNNEQFF. CDR3 sequence (DNA): TGCAGTGCCTTTAACAATGAGCAGTTCTTC.